This T cell receptor beta chain is from a study of graft-versus-host responses after intestinal transplantation. Across the whole study: Every recipient underwent anti-thymocyte globulin induction, then tacrolimus and steroids for 2 to 3 years.

This table comes from immunoSEQ multiplex PCR, and its TCRdb copy is limited to in-frame clones, with some not included. Of 12,000 to 15,000 clones in the sample, 30% to 35% were seen once. CDR3 size: 17 residues. Germline V lookup: CDR1 SGDLS, CDR2 YYNGEE. V was pared by 0 bases and J by 5 bases, with 21 bases between. Investigators plated around 200,000 CFSE-labeled responder cells together with around 200,000 irradiated stimulator cells labeled with violet dye. CFSE-low proliferating responders, CD3+CD4+ and CD3+CD8+, were sorted post-reaction. This TCR was recovered from a human patient who received an intestinal transplant. The source was alloreactive CD8+ T cells from a mixed lymphocyte reaction culture, collected before intestinal transplant. The subset denotes: CFSE-low proliferating T cells sorted from roughly 6-day pre-transplant mixed lymphocyte reaction (GvH or HvG direction). This chain links TRBV9 with TRBJ2-7; TRBD1 is a possible D gene (5 bases). This chain's CDR3 is CASSVASGQGDVDEQYF. Here the CDR3 DNA reads TGTGCCAGCAGCGTAGCTTCCGGGCAGGGCGACGTCGACGAGCAGTACTTC.